This TCR beta chain was recorded in a study of blood T cell repertoires in COVID-19. At the level of the study: COVID-19 samples, acute and convalescent, were from the United States, Italy and Spain. T cells, B-cell-depleted T cells, or PBMCs supplied cDNA or gDNA.

In the study's own analysis: Reference gene primer amplification in the assay estimated nucleated cell counts. Method: immunoSEQ multiplex PCR; TCRdb's copy keeps in-frame clones and lacks some. V and J calls and clone size are copied from that table; D and trimming were computed from the DNA. The sample gives a few hundred thousand clones, approximately 90% of which show up once; over 9.5% is in the top ten. It was during active infection that Seattle patients were enrolled and then longitudinally followed. Germline loops: CDR1 SGHTA, CDR2 FQGTGA. Losses at the gene ends were 5 bases for V and 2 bases for J; bases not matched to a gene: 2. The CDR3 has 14 residues.

This clonotype was obtained from a woman aged 45-65 years with COVID-19, enrolled during active disease. The rearrangement joins TRBV7-3 to TRBJ2-3; 9 bases agree with TRBD1. The specimen sequenced was peripheral blood. CDR3 in DNA: TGTGCCAGCAGCAGGGACAGGGACACAGATACGCAGTATTTT. It encodes CASSRDRDTDTQYF.